These 30 T cell receptor beta chains were all obtained from the same sample, sequenced in a study of spatial heterogeneity in lung cancer. In TCRdb, the 5' RACE reads were re-called with MiXCR into one record per CDR3 protein. Among some 25,000 distinct CDR3 sequences listed, 9.5% to 15% were seen once. Time point denoted: sample taken at primary tumor resection. Sequencing was performed on whole RNA extracted from tumor and nontumor lung tissue, or from frozen PBMC, and the material was left unsorted. The sequenced sample was PBMCs, obtained at surgery. The receptor source for this set is a female donor with early-stage non-small cell lung cancer.

The J gene is TRBJ2-5, the V gene TRBV29-1; unclear D gene. V was clipped by 2 bases and J by 5 bases, with 12 bases between them. Germline CDR1 reads SQVTM; CDR2 reads ANQGSEA. The CDR3 runs to 13 residues. The CDR3 coding sequence is TGCAGCGTTGAACCCGGCGGTGGTGAGACCCAGTACTTC. Its translation is CSVEPGGGETQYF.

This clonotype showed up many times. V and J are TRBV5-4 and TRBJ1-2, with no clear D. Looked up from germline, CDR1 is SGHNT and CDR2 is YYREEE (reference sequence). V was clipped by 4 bases and J by 2 bases, with 15 bases between them. This CDR3 contains 15 residues. The CDR3: CASSRQDTGNYGYTF. The CDR3 DNA sequence: TGTGCCAGCAGCCGGCAAGACACGGGAAACTATGGCTACACCTTC.

The table lists this clonotype with many counts. The V gene is TRBV4-1, the J gene TRBJ1-5; D remains unclear. Germline CDR1 reads MGHRA; CDR2 reads YSYEKL. This CDR3 contains 15 residues. V was cut by 6 bases and J by 1 base, with 13 bases left in between. CDR3: CASRPQGQSNQPQHF. DNA for the CDR3: TGCGCCAGCAGACCACAAGGGCAGAGCAATCAGCCCCAGCATTTT.

This clonotype was seen only a few times. V usage is TRBV27 and J usage is TRBJ2-6; 10 positions match TRBD1. Unmatched junction bases numbered 11, after V lost 6 bases and J lost 0 bases. The V gene's germline CDR1 is MNHEY and CDR2 SMNVEV (reference sequence). The CDR3 runs 19 residues. The CDR3 coding sequence is TGTGCCAGCAGCCTTACCCCGGGACAGGGGCTCTCTGGGGCCAACGTCCTGACTTTC. Translation gives CASSLTPGQGLSGANVLTF.

V is TRBV19 and J is TRBJ1-2, with TRBD1 as a possible D gene (6 bases). From germline, CDR1 is LNHDA and CDR2 SQIVND (reference sequence). CDR3 size: 14 residues. Trimming cost V 11 bases and J 4 bases, with 20 bases left between them. The CDR3 reads CASRTGTKVYGYTF. The DNA of the CDR3 is TGTGCCTCCCGAACCGGGACAAAAGTCTATGGCTACACCTTC.

This clonotype was recorded at least ten times. This chain links TRBV2 with TRBJ1-4; no clear D gene. Trimming stripped 11 bases from V and 6 bases from J, with 16 bases between. CDR1 and CDR2 (germline): SNHLY, FYNNEI. The CDR3 consists of 13 residues. CDR3 in amino acids: CAEKSRADEKLFF. The CDR3 DNA reads TGTGCCGAAAAAAGTCGGGCGGATGAAAAACTGTTTTTT.

In its sample, this clonotype was seen many times. This chain connects TRBV12-3 or TRBV12-4 to TRBJ1-2; maybe TRBD1 (6 bases). The CDR3 has 14 amino acids. The V and J ends lost 6 bases and 4 bases respectively, with 15 bases between them. CDR3 protein: CASSPGDGSYGYTF. In DNA, the CDR3 is TGTGCCAGCAGCCCAGGGGACGGAAGCTATGGCTACACCTTC.

This clonotype showed up many times. The J gene is TRBJ2-2, the V gene TRBV7-6; D is unresolved. Looked up from germline, CDR1 is SGHVS and CDR2 is FNYEAQ. V lost 5 bases, J lost 0 bases, and 10 bases lay in between. The CDR3 covers 15 residues. The CDR3 bases are TGTGCCAGCAGCCAATACCAGGCGAACACCGGGGAGCTGTTTTTT. Translation: CASSQYQANTGELFF.

At least ten counts were recorded for this clonotype. The rearrangement uses TRBV6-2 or TRBV6-3 and TRBJ2-6; unclear D gene. The germline V gene has CDR1 MNHEY and CDR2 SVGEGT. Trimming removed 4 bases at V and 0 bases at J, with 13 bases between. The CDR3 covers 17 residues. The DNA for the CDR3 is TGTGCCAGCAGTTGGGCCATTAGAAACTCTGGGGCCAACGTCCTGACTTTC. Translation gives CASSWAIRNSGANVLTF.

This clonotype was counted ten times or more. This rearrangement joins TRBV7-3 to TRBJ2-1, with TRBD1 as a possible D gene (5 bases). Germline assignment: CDR1 SGHTA and CDR2 FQGTGA. Trimming shortened V by 9 bases and J by 5 bases, and 14 bases separated the two germline ends. The CDR3 runs to 13 residues. CDR3 loop: CASSPDTDNEQFF. CDR3 DNA: TGTGCCAGTTCCCCGGACACTGACAATGAGCAGTTCTTC. The full variable domain, completed using reference TRBV7-3 and TRBJ2-1, is GAGVSQTPSNKVTEKGKYVELRCDPISGHTALYWYRQSLGQGPEFLIYFQGTGAADDSGLPNDRFFAVRPEGSVSTLKIQRTERGDSAVYLCASSPDTDNEQFFGPGTRLTVL.

This clonotype occurred many times. The chain carries TRBV12-3 or TRBV12-4 and TRBJ2-7; TRBD2 matches at 15 bases. With V trimmed by 6 bases and J by 6 bases, 6 bases remained unmatched. There are 15 residues in the CDR3. As DNA, the CDR3 is TGTGCCAGCAGCCGCCTGGGACTAGCGGGAGGCGAGCAGTACTTC. Amino acid sequence: CASSRLGLAGGEQYF.

At least ten counts were recorded for this clonotype. This chain links TRBV7-2 with TRBJ2-2; D not resolved. V was pared by 1 base and J by 2 bases, with 11 bases between. There are 16 residues in the CDR3. Germline values: CDR1 SGHTA, CDR2 FQGNSA. The CDR3 spells CASSLVSGPNTGELFF. The CDR3 region has the DNA TGTGCCAGCAGCTTAGTGTCGGGTCCTAACACCGGGGAGCTGTTTTTT.

The chain has TRBV13 and TRBJ2-7; D might be TRBD1 or TRBD2, each matching 5 bases. Trimming left V 3 bases short and J 2 bases short, with 14 bases between. CDR3 length: 15 residues. Germline assignment: CDR1 PRHDT and CDR2 FYEKMQ (reference sequence). This CDR3 reads CASSLWKGSTYEQYF. DNA of the CDR3: TGTGCCAGCAGCTTGTGGAAGGGGAGTACCTACGAGCAGTACTTC.

The table lists this clonotype with a few counts. The chain links TRBV27 to TRBJ1-2, with a possible D match to TRBD1 (6 bases). The V end lost 3 bases, the J end lost 9 bases, and 17 bases lay between the germline ends. The CDR3 covers 14 residues. The V gene's germline CDR1 is MNHEY and CDR2 SMNVEV (reference sequence). In nucleotides, the CDR3 is TGTGCCAGCAGTTTTTTCGGGGACAACAATCGCTACACCTTC. It encodes CASSFFGDNNRYTF.

This sequence joins TRBV11-2 and TRBJ1-2; D gene uncertain. Trimming removed 0 bases from V and 5 bases from J, with 13 bases in between. The length of the CDR3 is 15 residues. Per the germline V gene, CDR1 is SGHAT and CDR2 is FQNNGV. The CDR3 here is CASSLDFRPLYGYTF. In nucleotides, the CDR3 is TGTGCCAGCAGCTTAGACTTCCGGCCCCTTTATGGCTACACCTTC.

CDR3 nucleotide sequence: TGCGCCAGCAGCCAAGACGCAGGGATACTAAACACCATATATTTT. Its translation: CASSQDAGILNTIYF. J is TRBJ1-3 and V is TRBV4-3; weak D call: TRBD1 (5 bases). V was cut by 0 bases and J by 6 bases, with 12 bases left in between. Per the germline V gene, CDR1 is LGHNA and CDR2 is YSLEER. The CDR3 contains 15 residues.

The J gene is TRBJ2-5, the V gene TRBV20-1; possible D gene TRBD2, 6 bases. The CDR3 has 14 amino acids. Germline CDR1 is DFQATT and CDR2 is SNEGSKA (reference sequence). Between the trimmed V and J ends, which lost 0 bases and 2 bases, there was a span of 10 bases. This chain's CDR3 is CSARDWLAQETQYF. The CDR3 DNA reads as TGCAGTGCTAGAGATTGGCTAGCGCAAGAGACCCAGTACTTC.

The chain has TRBV9 and TRBJ1-1, with no clear D. Trimming shortened V by 0 bases and J by 1 base, and 10 bases separated the two germline ends. The CDR3 extends over 15 amino acids. Germline V gene lookup returns CDR1 SGDLS and CDR2 YYNGEE. For the CDR3, the DNA is TGTGCCAGCAGCGTAGCCCCCGTGGGGAACACTGAAGCTTTCTTT. Encoded protein: CASSVAPVGNTEAFF.

This clonotype has at least ten counts. The rearrangement uses TRBV5-6 and TRBJ2-3; unclear D gene. Germline V gene sequence: CDR1 SGHDT, CDR2 YYEEEE. The CDR3 runs 13 residues. Trimming removed 1 base at V and 6 bases at J, with 9 bases between. DNA of the CDR3: TGTGCCAGCAGCTTGAGCCTGTATGATACGCAGTATTTT. Its translation: CASSLSLYDTQYF.

This clonotype was detected many times. The chain employs TRBV10-3 and TRBJ1-1, with TRBD1 matching 7 bases. Unmatched junction bases numbered 9, after V lost 4 bases and J lost 4 bases. The CDR3 is made up of 15 amino acids. In germline, CDR1 is ENHRY, CDR2 SYGVKD. The CDR3 reads CAISGRDSLSTEAFF. The CDR3 DNA is TGTGCCATCAGTGGTCGGGACAGTCTCTCCACTGAAGCTTTCTTT.

Ten or more counts support this clonotype. The chain is built from TRBV6-2 or TRBV6-3 and TRBJ1-1; maybe TRBD1 (5 bases). The CDR3 has 12 amino acids. Germline values: CDR1 MNHEY, CDR2 SVGEGT. The ends were cut back, 5 bases at V and 6 bases at J, with 10 bases in the middle. CDR3 DNA sequence: TGTGCCAGCAGTGACCGGGGGGCTGAAGCTTTCTTT. Translated, it gives CASSDRGAEAFF.

This clonotype was observed at least ten times. The gene calls are TRBV6-5 and TRBJ1-2; 10 positions match TRBD1. This CDR3 is 15 amino acids long. V was pared by 6 bases and J by 0 bases, with 4 bases of the junction left unmatched. The V gene's germline CDR1 is MNHEY and CDR2 SVGAGI. CDR3 residues: CASSPGQGANYGYTF. In DNA, the CDR3 is TGTGCCAGCAGCCCCGGACAGGGGGCTAACTATGGCTACACCTTC.

A word on this clonotype: A much larger clone lies one base from this, so it may be a read error. The V and J genes are TRBV18 and TRBJ2-3; 11 bases align to TRBD2. Germline lookup yields CDR1 KGHSH and CDR2 LQKENI. This CDR3 has 15 amino acids. DNA for the CDR3: TGTGCCTGCTCACCGACTAGCGGGGCCACAGATACGCAGTATTTT. Residues: CACSPTSGATDTQYF.

The chain employs TRBV29-1 and TRBJ2-1; D perhaps matches TRBD2 (6 bases). Germline V gene data show CDR1 as SQVTM and CDR2 as ANQGSEA. The V gene lost 1 base and the J gene lost 16 bases, with 14 bases spanning the gap. This CDR3 has 11 residues. The CDR3 DNA reads TGCAGCGTTGAAGCCGGGGGTAGGGGATTCTTC. Protein sequence: CSVEAGGRGFF.

This clonotype was recorded at least ten times. V gene TRBV27 combines with J gene TRBJ2-3; 9 positions agree with TRBD2. The germline gives CDR1 MNHEY, CDR2 SMNVEV (reference sequence). There are 18 residues in the CDR3. With V trimmed by 0 bases and J by 1 base, 8 bases remained unmatched. This chain's CDR3 is CASSLSGWGLAGTDTQYF. Here the CDR3 DNA reads TGTGCCAGCAGTTTATCAGGGTGGGGACTAGCAGGCACAGATACGCAGTATTTT.

This clonotype was recorded at least ten times. The chain couples TRBV7-6 to TRBJ1-1; D unresolved. CDR1 and CDR2 from the germline V gene are SGHVS and FNYEAQ. CDR3 length: 16 residues. Trimming cost V 5 bases and J 0 bases, with 16 bases left between them. The CDR3 loop reads CASSPGGGSMNTEAFF. As DNA, the CDR3 is TGTGCCAGCAGCCCCGGAGGAGGAAGCATGAACACTGAAGCTTTCTTT.

In its sample, this clonotype was seen many times. The chain recombines TRBV5-1 with TRBJ1-2, with 7 bases aligning to TRBD1. Trimming removed 0 bases from V and 8 bases from J; junction bases left unmatched: 4. Germline CDR1 SGHRS, CDR2 YFSETQ. This CDR3 region has 13 residues. The CDR3 loop reads CASSLEGATGYTF. The DNA for the CDR3 is TGCGCCAGCAGCTTGGAGGGGGCTACGGGCTACACCTTC.

This clonotype was counted at least ten times. V usage is TRBV6-5 and J usage is TRBJ1-2; the D is unclear. The CDR3 consists of 12 residues. Germline V gives CDR1 MNHEY, CDR2 SVGAGI. The ends were cut back, 2 bases at V and 4 bases at J, with 5 bases in the middle. The CDR3 DNA reads TGTGCCAGCAGTTACGACGGCTATGGCTACACCTTC. Translated: CASSYDGYGYTF.

This clonotype was picked up many times. The J gene is TRBJ2-7, the V gene TRBV7-3, with TRBD2 matching over 8 bases. The CDR3 has 14 residues. The V gene end was trimmed by 8 bases and the J gene end by 5 bases; junction bases not matched to a gene: 11. The V gene's germline CDR1 is SGHTA and CDR2 FQGTGA. The DNA of the CDR3 is TGTGCCAGCGGGACCGTAGCGGGAAAGGACGAGCAGTACTTC. The encoded protein is CASGTVAGKDEQYF.

This clonotype has only a few counts. This chain links TRBV5-1 with TRBJ2-7, with D perhaps matching TRBD1 (6 bases). Germline V gives CDR1 SGHRS, CDR2 YFSETQ. The CDR3 length is 15 residues. Trimming removed 4 bases from V and 2 bases from J, with 16 bases in between. CDR3 nucleotides: TGCGCCAGCAGCCCGGACAGAACCAACCCCTACGAGCAGTACTTC. Its protein is CASSPDRTNPYEQYF.